This is a list of T cell receptor beta chains from one sample in a study of control samples from healthy donors and cancer patients. Only in-frame clones appear in the TCRdb table, and some are missing; sequencing was by immunoSEQ multiplex PCR. The sample gives 150,000 to 180,000 clones, about 94% of which show up once; approximately 5.7% is in the top ten. Source material: blood. The source of these receptors is a man aged 35 to 55 in good health. The CDR3 runs from the conserved cysteine through the conserved F or W. A D gene is named only where the DNA matches it firmly. Some rows mark clone size as missing; the rest say once, few, many or name a class of expanded clone.

TRBJ1-4 - TRBV19 - CASSPGLQTNEKLFF TGTGCCAGTAGCCCCGGCCTCCAAACTAATGAAAAACTGTTTTTT
TRBJ1-1 - TRBV5-1 - CASSLGWGPNTEAFF TGCGCCAGCAGCTTGGGTTGGGGCCCAAACACTGAAGCTTTCTTT
TRBJ2-2 - TRBV11-2 TRBD2 CASRGSGGTGELFF TGTGCCAGCAGGGGAAGCGGGGGGACCGGGGAGCTGTTTTTT
TRBJ1-1 - TRBV10-2 - CASSESRAPNTEAFF TGCGCCAGCAGTGAGTCGAGGGCACCGAACACTGAAGCTTTCTTT
TRBJ1-1 - TRBV19 - CASSIWNTEAFF TGTGCCAGTAGTATTTGGAACACTGAAGCTTTCTTT
TRBJ2-3 - TRBV18 - CASSPPGTGPDTQYF TGTGCCAGCTCACCACCGGGGACTGGCCCAGATACGCAGTATTTT
TRBJ1-4 once TRBV7-9 - CASSPPAGMNEKLFF TGTGCCAGCAGCCCCCCCGCAGGGATGAATGAAAAACTGTTTTTT
TRBJ1-5 - TRBV6-5 - CASSYSFGKSQHF TGTGCCAGCAGTTACTCGTTCGGTAAGTCCCAGCATTTT
TRBJ1-4 - TRBV19 - CASSMQYGKGNEKLFF TGTGCCAGTAGTATGCAGTACGGCAAGGGCAATGAAAAACTGTTTTTT
TRBJ2-1 - TRBV6-1 - CASSEEYLNEQFF TGTGCCAGCAGTGAGGAATATTTGAATGAGCAGTTCTTC
TRBJ2-1 - TRBV5-8 - CASSFRAGTSGEQFF TGTGCCAGCAGCTTTAGGGCGGGGACGTCGGGTGAGCAGTTCTTC
TRBJ1-4 - TRBV5-4 TRBD1 CASSRDRGEEKLFF TGTGCCAGCAGTCGGGACAGGGGGGAAGAAAAACTGTTTTTT
TRBJ2-7 - TRBV28 - CASSSIPQVYF TGTGCCAGCAGTTCAATCCCCCAGGTGTACTTC
TRBJ2-3 - TRBV15 TRBD1 CATSRGQGTDTQYF TGTGCCACCAGCAGGGGACAGGGTACAGATACGCAGTATTTT
TRBJ2-2 - TRBV6-2/TRBV6-3 - CASSYSGGDTGELFF TGTGCCAGCAGTTACTCTGGAGGTGACACCGGGGAGCTGTTTTTT
TRBJ1-5 - TRBV2 - CASDGGRGQPQHF TGTGCCAGCGACGGGGGGCGAGGTCAGCCCCAGCATTTT
TRBJ1-5 - TRBV7-2 TRBD1 CASSLRQGNQPQHF TGTGCCAGCAGCTTGAGACAGGGAAATCAGCCCCAGCATTTT
TRBJ2-7 - TRBV21-1 - CASSVYEQYF TGTGCCAGCAGCGTCTACGAGCAGTACTTC
TRBJ2-7 - TRBV15 - CATSSRDGRDEQYF TGTGCCACCAGCAGCCGGGACGGGAGAGACGAGCAGTACTTC
TRBJ1-6 - TRBV9 - CASSVGLTNSPLHF TGTGCCAGCAGCGTAGGACTGACGAATTCACCCCTCCACTTT
TRBJ2-2 - TRBV5-5 - CASSLVVPNTGELFF TGTGCCAGCAGCTTGGTAGTTCCTAACACCGGGGAGCTGTTTTTT
TRBJ2-3 once TRBV7-3 TRBD2 CASSLGAGDGTDTQYF TGTGCCAGCAGCTTAGGAGCGGGGGACGGCACAGATACGCAGTATTTT
TRBJ2-2 once TRBV24-1 TRBD1 CATSDWPDRGGGELFF TGTGCCACCAGTGATTGGCCGGACAGGGGTGGCGGGGAGCTGTTTTTT
TRBJ2-5 - TRBV24-1 - CATSEWGGQETQYF TGTGCCACCAGTGAATGGGGTGGCCAAGAGACCCAGTACTTC
TRBJ2-7 - TRBV24-1 - CATSDRAGGFYEQYF TGTGCCACCAGTGATCGGGCAGGAGGATTTTACGAGCAGTACTTC
TRBJ2-3 - TRBV24-1 - CATSDFARTPATQYF TGTGCCACCAGTGACTTTGCTCGGACTCCGGCTACGCAGTATTTT
TRBJ2-7 - TRBV6-5 TRBD1 CASSRQGAAAYEQYF TGTGCCAGCAGCCGACAGGGGGCGGCGGCCTACGAGCAGTACTTC
TRBJ1-1 - TRBV18 TRBD1 CASSPGQGNTEAFF TGTGCCAGCTCACCGGGACAGGGGAACACTGAAGCTTTCTTT
TRBJ2-5 - TRBV5-1 TRBD2 CASSLVGGGAGETQYF TGCGCCAGCAGCTTGGTAGGCGGGGGGGCCGGGGAGACCCAGTACTTC
TRBJ2-3 once TRBV11-3 - CASSPGTLLTDTQYF TGTGCCAGCAGCCCCGGGACACTCCTCACAGATACGCAGTATTTT
TRBJ1-6 once TRBV19 - CASSILLQTRSFISPLHF TGTGCCAGTAGTATTTTACTACAGACAAGATCCTTTATTTCACCCCTCCACTTT
TRBJ1-2 - TRBV4-1 - CASSQPVPGRYGYTF TGCGCCAGCAGCCAACCGGTCCCCGGGCGGTATGGCTACACCTTC
TRBJ1-2 - TRBV19 - CASTSGLFYGYTF TGTGCCAGTACCTCGGGACTGTTCTATGGCTACACCTTC
TRBJ1-1 - TRBV7-2 TRBD1 CASSRLTGGTEAFF TGTGCCAGCAGCCGCCTGACAGGGGGCACTGAAGCTTTCTTT
TRBJ1-3 - TRBV19 - CASTAGAGNTIYF TGTGCCAGTACCGCGGGGGCTGGAAACACCATATATTTT
TRBJ1-1 - TRBV27 - CASSLGPTGGKVGVAEAFF TGTGCCAGCAGTTTAGGACCGACAGGCGGTAAAGTGGGGGTCGCTGAAGCTTTCTTT
TRBJ1-2 - TRBV7-2 - CASSSRGLYGYTF TGTGCCAGCAGCTCCCGGGGACTATATGGCTACACCTTC
TRBJ2-7 - TRBV7-9 TRBD1 CASSPRQGAYEQYF TGTGCCAGCAGCCCTCGGCAGGGGGCTTACGAGCAGTACTTC
TRBJ1-1 - TRBV28 TRBD1 CASPPVGTVTPEAFF TGTGCCAGCCCGCCGGTGGGGACAGTAACCCCTGAAGCTTTCTTT
TRBJ1-3 - TRBV18 - CASSSPTEIRNTIYF TGTGCCAGCTCATCGCCGACAGAAATAAGAAACACCATATATTTT
TRBJ1-6 - TRBV19 TRBD1 CASDTGGGSPLHF TGTGCCAGTGACACAGGGGGCGGCTCACCCCTCCACTTT
TRBJ2-7 - TRBV9 - CASSGRSGPSYEQYF TGTGCCAGCAGCGGACGTAGCGGTCCCTCCTACGAGCAGTACTTC
TRBJ1-1 - TRBV12-5 - CASGLGPADSLNTEAFF TGTGCTAGTGGTTTGGGTCCCGCGGACAGCTTGAACACTGAAGCTTTCTTT
TRBJ1-4 - TRBV11-2 - CASSLVGRSRPNQKLFF TGTGCCAGCAGCTTAGTAGGTCGGTCTCGGCCTAATCAAAAACTGTTTTTT
TRBJ1-1 - TRBV2 TRBD1 CASRRGQGRTEAFF TGTGCCAGCAGACGCGGACAGGGGCGGACTGAAGCTTTCTTT
TRBJ1-3 once TRBV7-2 - CASSSPGTSGNTIYF TGTGCCAGCAGCTCCCCCGGGACTTCTGGAAACACCATATATTTT
TRBJ1-2 - TRBV14 - CASSYRGHYTF TGTGCCAGCAGCTACCGGGGCCACTACACCTTC
TRBJ2-5 - TRBV7-9 - CASSTNSGQLVVTQYF TGTGCCAGCAGCACCAATAGCGGACAACTGGTCGTAACCCAGTACTTC
TRBJ2-4 few TRBV4-1 TRBD1 CASSQVSGDRNIQYF TGCGCCAGCAGCCAAGTATCCGGGGACAGAAACATTCAGTACTTC
TRBJ2-3 - TRBV7-7 - CASSDEGTDTQYF TGTGCCAGCAGCGACGAAGGCACAGATACGCAGTATTTT
TRBJ2-7 - TRBV5-1 TRBD1 CASSLWDSYEQYF TGCGCCAGCAGCTTATGGGACAGCTACGAGCAGTACTTC
TRBJ1-6 - TRBV5-1 TRBD1 CASSRDSENSPLHF TGCGCCAGCAGTCGGGACAGTGAAAATTCACCCCTCCACTTT
TRBJ2-1 - TRBV4-1 - CASSPGTVLQFF TGCGCCAGCAGCCCGGGGACGGTCCTACAGTTCTTC
TRBJ2-5 - TRBV21-1 - CASSRWGGRQETQYF TGTGCCAGCAGCAGGTGGGGCGGGCGGCAAGAGACCCAGTACTTC
TRBJ2-3 - TRBV28 - CASSLVGDPSTDTQYF TGTGCCAGCAGTTTAGTAGGGGATCCTAGCACAGATACGCAGTATTTT
TRBJ2-1 - TRBV12-5 TRBD1 CASGFSLVSGGSHEQFF TGTGCTAGTGGTTTTTCTCTGGTGTCAGGGGGATCCCATGAGCAGTTCTTC
TRBJ1-1 - TRBV19 TRBD1 CASSPWTGGNTEAFF TGTGCCAGTAGTCCCTGGACAGGGGGGAACACTGAAGCTTTCTTT
TRBJ1-3 - TRBV15 - CATSRDQGGNTIYF TGTGCCACCAGCAGAGATCAGGGGGGAAACACCATATATTTT
TRBJ2-5 - TRBV4-1 - CASSQGWGETQYF TGCGCCAGCAGCCAGGGGTGGGGGGAGACCCAGTACTTC
TRBJ1-4 - TRBV18 TRBD1 CASSPGTGANEKLFF TGTGCCAGCTCACCAGGGACAGGGGCTAATGAAAAACTGTTTTTT